What follows describes a single T cell receptor beta chain. The data are from a study of blood T cell repertoires in COVID-19. Overall study: The United States, Italy and Spain provided the acute and convalescent COVID-19 samples. Sample material is recorded as cDNA or gDNA derived from T cells, B-cell-depleted T cells, or PBMCs.

Per the original data handling: It was from reference gene primer amplification that nucleated cell counts were estimated. Profiling relied on immunoSEQ multiplex PCR, and the TCRdb table lists in-frame clones only, not all of them. V and J calls and clone size come straight from that table; D and trimming were deduced from the DNA. Of 55,000 to 80,000 clones listed, roughly 92% are singletons. The ends were cut back, 2 bases at V and 7 bases at J, with 14 bases in the middle. The CDR3 contains 15 residues. Germline CDR1 reads MNHEY; CDR2 reads SVGAGI. Specimen: peripheral blood. The V gene is TRBV6-5, the J gene TRBJ2-2; TRBD2 might be the D (7 bases). The TCR sequence derives from a human donor in a cohort sampled during active COVID-19. The CDR3 region has the DNA TGTGCCAGCAGTTACGTGCGGGGGCTGGTCGGGGAGCTGTTTTTT. Its translation is CASSYVRGLVGELFF.